The rows below give T cell receptor beta chains drawn from one sample of a study of T cells after yellow fever vaccination. TCRdb fed the 5' RACE reads into MiXCR, producing one record per CDR3 protein. The sample shows 300,000 or so distinct CDR3 sequences, about 8.3% of them seen only once. The material sequenced was PBMCs, taken roughly 47 days after the first yellow fever vaccination. The receptors were sampled from a man between 18 and 29 years old who received the YFV17D yellow fever vaccine. CDR3s include the opening cysteine and the closing phenylalanine or tryptophan. D genes are given only for firm matches. The size of a clone is reported for some rows only, either as once, few or many, or as a class for expanded clones.

J: TRBJ2-2; size: .; V: TRBV6-2/TRBV6-3; D: TRBD1; CDR3: CASSYEPGQGYTGELFF; DNA: TGTGCCAGCAGTTACGAGCCGGGACAGGGGTACACCGGGGAGCTGTTTTTT
J: TRBJ2-5; size: few; V: TRBV5-1; D: .; CDR3: CASKYGQQQETQYF; DNA: TGCGCCAGCAAGTACGGACAGCAGCAAGAGACCCAGTACTTC
J: TRBJ1-4; size: many; V: TRBV9; D: TRBD1; CDR3: CASSVGASLDEGAREKLFF; DNA: TGTGCCAGCAGCGTAGGAGCGTCTTTAGACGAGGGGGCGCGAGAAAAACTGTTTTTT
J: TRBJ1-1; size: .; V: TRBV7-9; D: .; CDR3: CASSLTATEAFF; DNA: TGTGCCAGCAGCTTAACAGCCACTGAAGCTTTCTTT
J: TRBJ2-3; size: few; V: TRBV5-4; D: TRBD2; CDR3: CASSNKRGGSTDTQYF; DNA: TGTGCCAGCAGCAACAAGCGGGGGGGCAGCACAGATACGCAGTATTTT
J: TRBJ1-4; size: few; V: TRBV30; D: .; CDR3: CAWRTPFTATNEKLFF; DNA: TGTGCCTGGAGGACCCCTTTTACAGCAACTAATGAAAAACTGTTTTTT
J: TRBJ2-3; size: few; V: TRBV18; D: TRBD2; CDR3: CASSPPGRGAGADTQYF; DNA: TGTGCCAGCTCACCACCGGGGCGGGGGGCCGGGGCAGATACGCAGTATTTT
J: TRBJ2-7; size: .; V: TRBV20-1; D: .; CDR3: CSARGKLSYEQYF; DNA: TGCAGTGCTAGGGGGAAGTTGTCCTACGAGCAGTACTTC
J: TRBJ2-1; size: .; V: TRBV6-1; D: .; CDR3: CASSEWGGGRRDEQFF; DNA: TGTGCCAGCAGTGAATGGGGCGGGGGCCGGAGGGACGAGCAGTTCTTC
J: TRBJ2-2; size: few; V: TRBV5-1; D: .; CDR3: CASSHGHHTNTGELFF; DNA: TGCGCCAGCAGCCACGGACACCATACAAACACCGGGGAGCTGTTTTTT
J: TRBJ1-1; size: many; V: TRBV19; D: .; CDR3: CASSIDYSGTAFF; DNA: TGTGCCAGTAGTATAGATTATTCGGGGACCGCTTTCTTT
J: TRBJ1-6; size: few; V: TRBV7-2; D: .; CDR3: CASSLSPDSPLHF; DNA: TGTGCCAGCAGCTTAAGCCCCGATTCACCCCTCCACTTT
J: TRBJ2-6; size: .; V: TRBV4-3; D: TRBD1; CDR3: CASSQEGRGRAGANVLTF; DNA: TGCGCCAGCAGCCAAGAGGGCAGGGGGCGGGCTGGGGCCAACGTCCTGACTTTC
J: TRBJ1-1; size: .; V: TRBV5-6; D: .; CDR3: CASSFPSGTEAFF; DNA: TGTGCCAGCAGCTTTCCCAGCGGCACTGAAGCTTTCTTT
J: TRBJ1-1; size: .; V: TRBV25-1; D: .; CDR3: CASMGYTEAFF; DNA: TGTGCCAGCATGGGGTACACTGAAGCTTTCTTT
J: TRBJ2-2; size: many; V: TRBV5-1; D: .; CDR3: CASSLARRLGELFF; DNA: TGCGCCAGCAGCTTGGCCAGGCGACTGGGGGAGCTGTTTTTT
J: TRBJ2-1; size: .; V: TRBV5-4; D: .; CDR3: CASSRRGGSYNEQFF; DNA: TGTGCCAGCAGCCGGAGGGGTGGCTCCTACAATGAGCAGTTCTTC
J: TRBJ2-2; size: .; V: TRBV5-1; D: .; CDR3: CASTQLQGTHRELFF; DNA: TGCGCCAGCACCCAATTACAGGGTACCCACCGGGAGCTGTTTTTT
J: TRBJ2-4; size: .; V: TRBV6-2/TRBV6-3; D: .; CDR3: CASSDPQLVGGSNIQYF; DNA: TGTGCCAGCAGTGACCCCCAACTCGTGGGGGGCTCAAACATTCAGTACTTC
J: TRBJ2-1; size: many; V: TRBV7-6; D: .; CDR3: CASSLLNNEQFF; DNA: TGTGCCAGCAGCCTACTAAACAATGAGCAGTTCTTC
J: TRBJ2-3; size: .; V: TRBV7-3; D: .; CDR3: CASSLSGTTDTQYF; DNA: TGTGCCAGCAGCTTAAGCGGGACCACAGATACGCAGTATTTT
J: TRBJ1-4; size: few; V: TRBV5-1; D: .; CDR3: CASSLDGFGSEKLFF; DNA: TGCGCCAGCAGCTTGGATGGGTTTGGTTCTGAAAAACTGTTTTTT
J: TRBJ1-2; size: .; V: TRBV4-3; D: TRBD1; CDR3: CASSHGTGDNYGYTF; DNA: TGCGCCAGCAGCCACGGGACAGGGGATAACTATGGCTACACCTTC
J: TRBJ2-6; size: few; V: TRBV5-1; D: TRBD1; CDR3: CASSTNPTGTGANVLTF; DNA: TGCGCCAGCAGCACGAACCCGACAGGGACTGGGGCCAACGTCCTGACTTTC
J: TRBJ2-1; size: .; V: TRBV9; D: TRBD2; CDR3: CASSVVAGGLYNEQFF; DNA: TGTGCCAGCAGCGTAGTAGCGGGGGGGCTGTACAATGAGCAGTTCTTC
J: TRBJ1-3; size: few; V: TRBV7-9; D: TRBD1; CDR3: CASSPSWDRDFGNTIYF; DNA: TGTGCCAGCAGCCCTTCTTGGGACAGGGACTTCGGAAACACCATATATTTT
J: TRBJ1-2; size: few; V: TRBV25-1; D: TRBD1; CDR3: CASSDLDRSYGYTF; DNA: TGTGCCAGCAGTGATCTGGACAGGAGCTATGGCTACACCTTC
J: TRBJ2-1; size: few; V: TRBV7-8; D: .; CDR3: CASSLVFSQTRNEQFF; DNA: TGTGCCAGCAGCTTAGTCTTCTCCCAAACGAGGAATGAGCAGTTCTTC
J: TRBJ2-6; size: many; V: TRBV4-2; D: .; CDR3: CASSQDNNSGANVLTF; DNA: TGTGCCAGCAGCCAAGATAACAACTCTGGGGCCAACGTCCTGACTTTC
J: TRBJ1-1; size: few; V: TRBV6-6; D: .; CDR3: CASTLGPEAFF; DNA: TGTGCCAGCACCTTGGGACCTGAAGCTTTCTTT
J: TRBJ2-2; size: many; V: TRBV9; D: .; CDR3: CASMAGWSTGELFF; DNA: TGTGCCAGCATGGCGGGGTGGAGCACCGGGGAGCTGTTTTTT
J: TRBJ2-3; size: many; V: TRBV20-1; D: .; CDR3: CSARDQAGLEVDTQYF; DNA: TGCAGTGCTAGAGATCAGGCAGGGTTGGAAGTGGATACGCAGTATTTT
J: TRBJ2-1; size: .; V: TRBV20-1; D: .; CDR3: CSARDSGTEQFF; DNA: TGCAGTGCTAGAGATTCGGGTACTGAGCAGTTCTTC
J: TRBJ1-1; size: .; V: TRBV7-9; D: .; CDR3: CASSKGRGNTEAFF; DNA: TGTGCCAGCAGCAAAGGACGAGGGAACACTGAAGCTTTCTTT
J: TRBJ2-2; size: .; V: TRBV4-2; D: .; CDR3: CASSQGRQGPGELFF; DNA: TGTGCCAGCAGCCAAGGTCGCCAGGGGCCCGGGGAGCTGTTTTTT
J: TRBJ2-1; size: few; V: TRBV5-1; D: TRBD2; CDR3: CASSWGLAGDYNEQFF; DNA: TGCGCCAGCAGCTGGGGACTAGCGGGAGATTACAATGAGCAGTTCTTC
J: TRBJ2-2; size: few; V: TRBV12-3/TRBV12-4; D: .; CDR3: CAGNQANTGELFF; DNA: TGTGCCGGGAACCAGGCGAACACCGGGGAGCTGTTTTTT
J: TRBJ1-3; size: .; V: TRBV12-3/TRBV12-4; D: .; CDR3: CASSFEGPGNTIYF; DNA: TGTGCCAGCAGTTTTGAGGGACCTGGAAACACCATATATTTT
J: TRBJ2-1; size: many; V: TRBV5-1; D: TRBD2; CDR3: CASMAGGGGSPEQFF; DNA: TGCGCCAGTATGGCCGGGGGGGGCGGTTCCCCCGAGCAGTTCTTC
J: TRBJ2-3; size: .; V: TRBV12-3/TRBV12-4; D: TRBD1; CDR3: CASTTLRGTDTQYF; DNA: TGTGCCAGCACCACCCTCAGGGGGACAGATACGCAGTATTTT
J: TRBJ2-3; size: .; V: TRBV7-3; D: .; CDR3: CASSPHRDSQGDTQYF; DNA: TGTGCCAGCAGCCCTCATCGGGACTCCCAGGGAGATACGCAGTATTTT
J: TRBJ2-3; size: .; V: TRBV12-3/TRBV12-4; D: .; CDR3: CASCFPIGRQANTDTQYF; DNA: TGTGCCAGCTGTTTTCCGATTGGCAGACAGGCCAACACAGATACGCAGTATTTT
J: TRBJ2-7; size: .; V: TRBV20-1; D: TRBD1; CDR3: CSAPDRGGPYEQYF; DNA: TGCAGTGCTCCCGACAGGGGAGGCCCCTACGAGCAGTACTTC
J: TRBJ2-1; size: .; V: TRBV4-2; D: TRBD2; CDR3: CASGERGPNNEQFF; DNA: TGTGCCAGCGGGGAGCGGGGACCGAACAATGAGCAGTTCTTC
J: TRBJ2-2; size: few; V: TRBV7-2; D: .; CDR3: CASSPGSQTGELFF; DNA: TGTGCCAGCAGCCCAGGCAGCCAGACCGGGGAGCTGTTTTTT
J: TRBJ2-7; size: few; V: TRBV28; D: .; CDR3: CASSLQGLLNAHEQYF; DNA: TGTGCCAGCAGTTTACAGGGGCTCCTGAATGCCCACGAGCAGTACTTC
J: TRBJ1-6; size: .; V: TRBV6-1; D: TRBD1; CDR3: CASRLQGDRSPLHF; DNA: TGTGCCAGCAGACTACAGGGGGACCGATCACCCCTCCACTTT
J: TRBJ1-6; size: few; V: TRBV14; D: .; CDR3: CASSPRANSPLHF; DNA: TGTGCCAGCAGCCCCAGGGCGAATTCACCCCTCCACTTT
J: TRBJ2-3; size: few; V: TRBV5-1; D: TRBD2; CDR3: CASSSSGGPNTDTQYF; DNA: TGCGCCAGCAGCTCTAGCGGGGGGCCGAACACAGATACGCAGTATTTT
J: TRBJ2-3; size: many; V: TRBV7-2; D: .; CDR3: CASSPTVRTDTQYF; DNA: TGTGCCAGCAGCCCGACAGTCCGCACAGATACGCAGTATTTT
J: TRBJ2-1; size: few; V: TRBV4-1; D: TRBD1; CDR3: CASAHAGTVNEQFF; DNA: TGCGCCAGCGCCCATGCCGGGACAGTCAATGAGCAGTTCTTC
J: TRBJ1-2; size: many; V: TRBV10-2; D: .; CDR3: CASSESWPTGGYTF; DNA: TGCGCCAGCAGTGAGTCATGGCCCACCGGGGGCTACACCTTC
J: TRBJ2-1; size: few; V: TRBV11-2; D: TRBD2; CDR3: CASSLLRGADNEQFF; DNA: TGTGCCAGCAGCTTATTGCGGGGGGCGGACAATGAGCAGTTCTTC
J: TRBJ2-5; size: .; V: TRBV10-3; D: TRBD2; CDR3: CAIRTSGGVETQYF; DNA: TGTGCCATCAGGACTAGCGGGGGTGTGGAGACCCAGTACTTC
J: TRBJ2-7; size: .; V: TRBV12-3/TRBV12-4; D: TRBD1; CDR3: CASSLDRVGYEQYF; DNA: TGTGCCAGCAGTTTGGACAGGGTGGGCTACGAGCAGTACTTC
J: TRBJ1-1; size: few; V: TRBV7-2; D: TRBD1; CDR3: CASLDRALNTEAFF; DNA: TGTGCCAGCCTCGACAGGGCCCTGAACACTGAAGCTTTCTTT
J: TRBJ2-6; size: .; V: TRBV7-9; D: TRBD1; CDR3: CASWDRRSSGANVLTF; DNA: TGTGCCAGCTGGGACAGGAGATCCTCTGGGGCCAACGTCCTGACTTTC
J: TRBJ2-7; size: few; V: TRBV6-5; D: .; CDR3: CASSYSWSVEQYF; DNA: TGTGCCAGCAGTTACTCGTGGAGTGTGGAGCAGTACTTC
J: TRBJ1-4; size: few; V: TRBV5-4; D: .; CDR3: CASSRPGLGEKLFF; DNA: TGTGCCAGCAGTCGCCCAGGGTTGGGAGAAAAACTGTTTTTT